Following are 14 T cell receptor beta chains from one sample sequenced in a study of blood T cell repertoires in COVID-19. The table came from immunoSEQ multiplex PCR; TCRdb's copy has only in-frame clones and leaves some out. This table has roughly 270,000 clones, approximately 85% appearing once. Source material: peripheral blood. These receptors came from a man in his forties or fifties with active or convalescent COVID-19.

CDR3 coding DNA: TGTGCCAGCAGTTTAAAGGGGAGGTTGGATCAGCCCCAGCATTTT. It encodes CASSLKGRLDQPQHF. The chain links TRBV28 to TRBJ1-5, with a weak D call TRBD1 (5 bases). The CDR3 contains 15 residues. Germline loops: CDR1 MDHEN, CDR2 SYDVKM. V lost 2 bases and J 5 bases, leaving 13 bases between the germline ends.

The chain couples TRBV3-1 (or the pseudogene TRBV3-2) to TRBJ2-1; 11 bases line up with TRBD2. The CDR3 is made up of 21 amino acids. Trimming cost V 4 bases and J 0 bases; bases outside gene matches: 17. Germline CDR1 is LGHDT and CDR2 is YNNKEL (reference sequence). CDR3 loop: CASSLVLGLAGGQSSYNEQFF. CDR3 sequence (DNA): TGTGCCAGCAGCCTCGTATTAGGTCTAGCGGGAGGTCAGAGCTCCTACAATGAGCAGTTCTTC.

This clone has just one count. The genes are TRBV18 and TRBJ1-1; TRBD1 matches 7 bases. Germline V gene data show CDR1 as KGHSH and CDR2 as LQKENI. J lost 8 bases, V lost 5 bases, and 5 bases had no gene match. This CDR3 region has 12 residues. The CDR3 DNA reads as TGTGCCAGCTCATATGGACAGGCGGAAGCTTTCTTT. Translated, it gives CASSYGQAEAFF.

Note on this clone: Within the sample, other DNA sequences also encode this same CDR3. V gene TRBV6-6 combines with J gene TRBJ2-2; no clear D. V shed 5 bases and J shed 1 base, with 11 bases lying between them. The CDR3 sequence is 15 residues long. Germline V CDR1 and CDR2: MNHNY, SVGAGI (reference sequence). CDR3 in DNA: TGTGCCAGCAGTACTCCCCACTTGAACACCGGGGAGCTGTTTTTT. Its protein product is CASSTPHLNTGELFF.

J is TRBJ1-5 and V is TRBV3-1 (or the pseudogene TRBV3-2); unclear D gene. The V and J ends lost 4 bases and 0 bases respectively, with 10 bases between them. Germline V gene data show CDR1 as LGHDT and CDR2 as YNNKEL (reference sequence). CDR3 length: 15 amino acids. CDR3 sequence: CASSLGVYSNQPQHF. The DNA for the CDR3 is TGTGCCAGCAGCCTCGGGGTTTATAGCAATCAGCCCCAGCATTTT.

The V and J genes are TRBV7-2 and TRBJ2-3, with D maybe TRBD1 (5 bases). Trimming took off 0 bases at V and 5 bases at J, with 6 bases between the two ends. Germline-derived CDR1 and CDR2 are SGHTA and FQGNSA. The CDR3 has 13 amino acids. The CDR3 coding sequence is TGTGCCAGCAGCTTAGCGGGGCGAGATACGCAGTATTTT. Its translation is CASSLAGRDTQYF.

The chain joins TRBV24-1 to TRBJ2-3; 9 nucleotides agree with TRBD1. The germline gives CDR1 KGHDR, CDR2 SFDVKD. The J segment lost 0 bases and the V segment lost 4 bases, leaving 4 bases of the junction unmatched. CDR3 length: 16 residues. CDR3 residues: CATSEGTGMSTDTQYF. CDR3 DNA: TGTGCCACCAGTGAGGGGACAGGGATGAGCACAGATACGCAGTATTTT.

This clone is termed medium-sized. This chain joins TRBV27 and TRBJ1-2; possible D gene TRBD1, 6 bases. This CDR3 comprises 14 residues. Germline CDR1 is MNHEY and CDR2 is SMNVEV (reference sequence). Trimming left V 5 bases short and J 1 base short, with 11 bases between. The chain's CDR3 is CASSRGGHNYGYTF. The CDR3 bases are TGTGCCAGCAGTCGGGGGGGGCATAACTATGGCTACACCTTC.

V usage is TRBV12-3 or TRBV12-4 and J usage is TRBJ1-2; D is unresolved. V was trimmed by 2 bases and J by 2 bases, leaving 3 bases between them. The CDR3 is 12 amino acids. CDR3 bases: TGTGCCAGCAGTTTACAGAACTATGGCTACACCTTC. Translating it yields CASSLQNYGYTF.

V is TRBV4-2 and J is TRBJ1-1; TRBD1 is a possible D gene (6 bases). The CDR3 consists of 15 residues. Germline V lookup: CDR1 LGHNA, CDR2 YNFKEQ. V was clipped by 1 base and J by 3 bases, with 12 bases between them. Written as DNA, the CDR3 is TGTGCCAGCAGCCAAGCCCGGACAGCTTACACTGAAGCTTTCTTT. Translation gives CASSQARTAYTEAFF.

The V and J genes are TRBV10-3 and TRBJ2-1; weak D call: TRBD2 (6 bases). The CDR3 has 16 residues. Germline V CDR1 and CDR2: ENHRY, SYGVKD. V lost 9 bases, J lost 5 bases, and 23 bases lay in between. Here the CDR3 reads CAILARGLPFDNEQFF. In DNA, the CDR3 is TGTGCCATTTTGGCCCGCGGACTACCCTTCGACAATGAGCAGTTCTTC.

V gene TRBV2 combines with J gene TRBJ1-4; 7 nucleotides agree with TRBD1. Germline loops: CDR1 SNHLY, CDR2 FYNNEI. There are 15 residues in the CDR3. V lost 4 bases, J lost 5 bases, and 7 bases stayed unmatched. CDR3 in amino acids: CASSVTGQKNEKLFF. CDR3 bases: TGTGCCAGCAGTGTAACGGGACAGAAGAATGAAAAACTGTTTTTT.

The V gene is TRBV4-1, the J gene TRBJ1-1; no clear D. The CDR3 is 13 amino acids. Trimming stripped 0 bases from V and 5 bases from J, with 7 bases between. In germline, CDR1 is MGHRA, CDR2 YSYEKL. The CDR3: CASSQDSGTEAFF. As DNA, the CDR3 is TGCGCCAGCAGCCAAGATTCCGGGACTGAAGCTTTCTTT.

The chain uses TRBV29-1 and TRBJ1-1, with D maybe TRBD1 (5 bases). Trimming cost V 4 bases and J 10 bases, with 19 bases left between them. The germline CDR1 and CDR2 sequences are SQVTM and ANQGSEA. CDR3 length: 13 residues. The CDR3 DNA reads TGCAGCGTTGCGTACGGGTCCGGAGGGGTAGCTTTCTTT. As protein: CSVAYGSGGVAFF.